A selection of T cell receptor beta chains follows, all from one sample in a study of T cells in Graves' hyperthyroidism and ophthalmopathy. One entry per CDR3 protein, called by TCRdb with MiXCR from the multiplex PCR reads. Of about 280,000 distinct CDR3 sequences in the sample, less than 30% were seen once. Sequenced material: blood. These receptors came from a middle-aged man with Graves' hyperthyroidism that later progressed to Graves' ophthalmopathy. The CDR3 runs from the conserved cysteine through the conserved F or W. D genes are given only for firm matches. For some rows the clone size is stated as once, few or many, or as a class when expanded; others skip it.

>TRBJ1-2|-|TRBV7-9|many
CASSSTTAVFGYTF
TGTGCCAGCAGCTCAACGACAGCCGTCTTCGGCTACACCTTC
>TRBJ2-2|-|TRBV12-3/TRBV12-4|few
CANWDTNTGELFF
TGTGCCAACTGGGACACTAACACCGGGGAGCTGTTTTTT
>TRBJ2-2|-|TRBV2|many
CASSRVQGSTGELFF
TGTGCCAGCAGTAGAGTCCAGGGTTCCACCGGGGAGCTGTTTTTT
>TRBJ2-7|TRBD2|TRBV6-2/TRBV6-3|-
CASSYTTSGASYEQYF
TGTGCCAGCAGTTACACGACTAGCGGGGCCTCCTACGAGCAGTACTTC
>TRBJ1-2|-|TRBV12-3/TRBV12-4|many
CASRPTANYGYTF
TGTGCCAGCAGGCCGACAGCTAACTATGGCTACACCTTC
>TRBJ2-5|-|TRBV7-2|few
CASSLESWQETQYF
TGTGCCAGCAGCTTAGAATCGTGGCAAGAGACCCAGTACTTC
>TRBJ2-7|TRBD2|TRBV5-1|many
CASSYRERLAGSYTYEQYF
TGCGCCAGCAGCTACAGGGAGCGGCTAGCGGGATCGTATACCTACGAGCAGTACTTC
>TRBJ2-7|TRBD1|TRBV6-1|many
CALGTGSLYEQYF
TGTGCCTTAGGGACAGGGAGTCTCTACGAGCAGTACTTC
>TRBJ1-1|-|TRBV18|many
CASSPRNTEAFF
TGTGCCAGCAGCCCCCGCAACACTGAAGCTTTCTTT
>TRBJ2-5|-|TRBV20-1|many
CSAADGEETQYF
TGCAGTGCCGCAGATGGGGAAGAGACCCAGTACTTC
>TRBJ2-2|-|TRBV5-1|many
CASSLVGSARTGELFF
TGCGCCAGCAGCTTGGTGGGGTCAGCCCGTACCGGGGAGCTGTTTTTT
>TRBJ2-7|-|TRBV6-1|many
CASREGEIDRDEQYF
TGTGCCAGCAGGGAGGGTGAAATCGACAGGGACGAGCAGTACTTC
>TRBJ1-2|TRBD1|TRBV12-3/TRBV12-4|-
CASSRDRVSYGYTF
TGTGCCAGCAGTCGGGACAGGGTCAGCTATGGCTACACCTTC
>TRBJ1-1|-|TRBV6-1|-
CASSRISTGTMNTEAFF
TGTGCCAGCAGTAGAATTTCGACTGGAACTATGAACACTGAAGCTTTCTTT
>TRBJ2-7|TRBD1|TRBV19|-
CASSIQTGTGVGEQYF
TGTGCCAGTAGTATCCAAACCGGGACAGGGGTGGGCGAGCAGTACTTC
>TRBJ1-1|TRBD1|TRBV28|many
CASRTLDRGRTEAFF
TGTGCCAGCAGGACCTTGGACAGGGGGCGAACTGAAGCTTTCTTT
>TRBJ2-2|-|TRBV28|-
CASVGRELFF
TGTGCCAGCGTTGGCCGGGAGCTGTTTTTT
>TRBJ1-3|TRBD1|TRBV10-3|many
CAIGQGAGSGNTIYF
TGTGCCATCGGACAGGGAGCGGGCTCTGGAAACACCATATATTTT
>TRBJ2-7|-|TRBV5-1|many
CASSPENEQYF
TGCGCCAGCAGCCCGGAGAATGAGCAGTACTTC
>TRBJ2-7|-|TRBV5-8|many
CASRDAQTTHYEQYF
TGTGCCAGCCGGGACGCCCAGACTACCCACTACGAGCAGTACTTC
>TRBJ1-1|-|TRBV28|many
CASIAGGTNTEAFF
TGTGCCAGCATTGCGGGAGGAACGAACACTGAAGCTTTCTTT
>TRBJ2-5|TRBD2|TRBV30|many
CAWSVLAGVETQYF
TGTGCCTGGAGTGTACTAGCGGGAGTTGAGACCCAGTACTTC
>TRBJ2-7|TRBD2|TRBV6-5|many
CASSYDGSGSYEQYF
TGTGCCAGCAGTTACGATGGTAGCGGGAGCTACGAGCAGTACTTC
>TRBJ2-7|-|TRBV28|-
CATFLYEQYF
TGTGCCACCTTCTTGTACGAGCAGTACTTC
>TRBJ2-7|-|TRBV27|-
CASTLRGRGNYEQYF
TGTGCCAGCACCCTCAGAGGGAGAGGCAACTACGAGCAGTACTTC
>TRBJ2-5|TRBD1|TRBV4-1|many
CASSPGQTYQETQYF
TGCGCCAGCAGCCCGGGACAGACGTACCAAGAGACCCAGTACTTC
>TRBJ2-7|TRBD1|TRBV20-1|-
CSARIDRAYEQYF
TGCAGTGCCCGTATCGACAGGGCGTACGAGCAGTACTTC
>TRBJ2-7|TRBD1|TRBV6-5|many
CASSTPRDGTGPYEQYF
TGTGCCAGCAGCACCCCTAGGGATGGGACAGGGCCCTACGAGCAGTACTTC